The rows below give T cell receptor beta chains drawn from one sample of a study of blood T cell repertoires in COVID-19. Clones were read by immunoSEQ multiplex PCR, and TCRdb kept only the in-frame ones, dropping some. The sample contains about 70,000 clones, 86% of which appear only once. Sequences were obtained from peripheral blood. These receptors originate from a human donor in a cohort sampled during active COVID-19. The CDR3 runs from the conserved cysteine through the conserved F or W. A D gene is named only where the DNA matches it firmly. Not all rows give a size; the values are once, few, many and, for expanded clones, a class.

CDR3nt,CDR3aa,d_gene,abundance,j_gene,v_gene
TGTGCCAGCAGCTTTTCGGGCTCCTACGAGCAGTACTTC,CASSFSGSYEQYF,-,-,TRBJ2-7,TRBV7-9
TGTGCCAGCAGTTGGATGCTACAGGGGGCGAGTGGAAACACCATATATTTT,CASSWMLQGASGNTIYF,TRBD1,-,TRBJ1-3,TRBV28
TGTGCCAGCAGTTCCGGGACACCCCTAGCCAAAAACATTCAGTACTTC,CASSSGTPLAKNIQYF,-,-,TRBJ2-4,TRBV27
TGCAGCGTTGTGGTAGGAGCTAACTATGGCTACACCTTC,CSVVVGANYGYTF,-,-,TRBJ1-2,TRBV29-1
TGTGCCACCAGTGAAGGGGGGGGAGTGAACACCGGGGAGCTGTTTTTT,CATSEGGGVNTGELFF,-,once,TRBJ2-2,TRBV24-1
TGTGCCAGCAGCAAGAAGACAGGAAATCAGCCCCAGCATTTT,CASSKKTGNQPQHF,-,few,TRBJ1-5,TRBV21-1
TGCGCCAGCAGTGAGCCCGGGACTACATTAGGGGAGCAGTACTTC,CASSEPGTTLGEQYF,TRBD2,-,TRBJ2-7,TRBV10-2
TGCGCCAGCAGCTCGGACAGGGGAGAAGAGACCCAGTACTTC,CASSSDRGEETQYF,TRBD1,-,TRBJ2-5,TRBV5-1
TGCGCCAGCAGCCAGAGGACTAGCGGGGGACCCACAGATACGCAGTATTTT,CASSQRTSGGPTDTQYF,TRBD2,once,TRBJ2-3,TRBV4-1
TGCGCCAGCAGCCCAGGACAGGACTATGGCTACACCTTC,CASSPGQDYGYTF,TRBD1,-,TRBJ1-2,TRBV5-1
TGTGCCAGCAGTTTTGCCGGGGTAGCGGGGACGACCGGGGAGCTGTTTTTT,CASSFAGVAGTTGELFF,TRBD2,-,TRBJ2-2,TRBV27
TGCGCCAGCAGCTTGGACCCTGCGGGACAGGGTACCGGGGAGCTGTTTTTT,CASSLDPAGQGTGELFF,TRBD1,-,TRBJ2-2,TRBV5-1
TGTGCCAGTAGTTCTCCCCCCGGGGGCACAGATACGCAGTATTTT,CASSSPPGGTDTQYF,-,-,TRBJ2-3,TRBV19
TGTGCCACCAGTGATGCCCGGACAGGGGGCTTCGCCGGGGAGCTGTTTTTT,CATSDARTGGFAGELFF,TRBD1,-,TRBJ2-2,TRBV24-1
TGTGCCAGCAGCTTAGCGGCTAGCGGGGCTGCAGATACGCAGTATTTT,CASSLAASGAADTQYF,TRBD2,-,TRBJ2-3,TRBV7-2
TGCGCCAGCAGCCTACAAGCGGGGGGGCTTAATGAGCAGTTCTTC,CASSLQAGGLNEQFF,TRBD2,-,TRBJ2-1,TRBV5-1
TGCGCCAGCAGCCAAGAAGTCGGAGATAAGTATGGCTACACCTTC,CASSQEVGDKYGYTF,-,-,TRBJ1-2,TRBV4-3
TGCGCCAGCAGTGGGGGACTAGCGGGGTCTGGCACAGATACGCAGTATTTT,CASSGGLAGSGTDTQYF,TRBD2,-,TRBJ2-3,TRBV10-1
TGTGCCAGCAGTCGGGACAGGGCTACTGAAGCTTTCTTT,CASSRDRATEAFF,TRBD1,-,TRBJ1-1,TRBV2
TGCGCCAGCAGCCACGGGGACAGGGGGTTTGGAGAGCAGTACTTC,CASSHGDRGFGEQYF,TRBD1,-,TRBJ2-7,TRBV4-1
TGTGCCTGGAGCCGACAGCCTTCTGGAAACACCATATATTTT,CAWSRQPSGNTIYF,-,-,TRBJ1-3,TRBV30
TGTGCCACCCAGACAGGGCTGAATGAGCAGTTCTTC,CATQTGLNEQFF,TRBD1,-,TRBJ2-1,TRBV10-3
TGCAGCGTTGGGGGGGGAGTCACTGAAGCTTTCTTT,CSVGGGVTEAFF,-,once,TRBJ1-1,TRBV29-1
TGTGCCAGCAGCTTACGGGGGACGGGCGAGCAGTACTTC,CASSLRGTGEQYF,-,-,TRBJ2-7,TRBV7-9
TGTGCCAGCAGCTTAGATTCTCCAGATACAGATACGCAGTATTTT,CASSLDSPDTDTQYF,-,-,TRBJ2-3,TRBV7-9
TGTGCCACCAGTACAGGTTTGGGGGGTTCGGTCGATGGCTACACCTTC,CATSTGLGGSVDGYTF,-,-,TRBJ1-2,TRBV15
TGTGCCAGCAGCCCATCGACAGGGGGCGCCGGGGCAGATACGCAGTATTTT,CASSPSTGGAGADTQYF,TRBD1,-,TRBJ2-3,TRBV2
TGTGCCTGTCAGGGACAGGGGGCGGCCGGCTACACCTTC,CACQGQGAAGYTF,TRBD1,once,TRBJ1-2,TRBV30
TGTGCCTGGAAAGCGACAGTTGGGGGCTACACCTTC,CAWKATVGGYTF,-,-,TRBJ1-2,TRBV30
TGTGCCAGCAGCCCCGCGGGGGAGCTCCACGAGCAGTACTTC,CASSPAGELHEQYF,TRBD2,-,TRBJ2-7,TRBV5-4
TGTGCCTGGAGTGTACTCGGGACAGGGAACGAGCAGTACTTC,CAWSVLGTGNEQYF,TRBD1,once,TRBJ2-7,TRBV30
TGTGCCAGCAGCCAAGTCCCTCACGGTTTCTGGGACAGGGGAACAGATACGCAGTATTTT,CASSQVPHGFWDRGTDTQYF,TRBD1,-,TRBJ2-3,TRBV14
TGCGCCAGCAGCTTGGCCTCGGGACAGGGAAAAGAAAAACTGTTTTTT,CASSLASGQGKEKLFF,TRBD1,-,TRBJ1-4,TRBV5-1
TGTGCCATCAGACTCGGACAGGGGGCCTACGAGCAGTACTTC,CAIRLGQGAYEQYF,TRBD1,-,TRBJ2-7,TRBV10-3
TGTGCCAGCAGTTTATCCCCCCGCGTGGGGGCGACTGAAGCTTTCTTT,CASSLSPRVGATEAFF,-,-,TRBJ1-1,TRBV27
TGTGCCAGCAGTTACGGGGGGGTCCACACTGAAGCTTTCTTT,CASSYGGVHTEAFF,-,-,TRBJ1-1,TRBV6-5
TGTGCCAGCAGTGAAGCGCCGGAGGTCTATGGCTACACCTTC,CASSEAPEVYGYTF,-,-,TRBJ1-2,TRBV2
TGTGCCAGTAGTATCAGGCTCGCAGTTGAAGCTTTCTTT,CASSIRLAVEAFF,-,-,TRBJ1-1,TRBV19
TGTGCCAGCAGCCATACGGGGGGGGGCGGGGGCCGCTACGAGCAGTACTTC,CASSHTGGGGGRYEQYF,TRBD2,-,TRBJ2-7,TRBV7-2
TGTGCCAGCAGCCCCTCCTTAGTGAGGCGGGGCGGGTATGGCTACACCTTC,CASSPSLVRRGGYGYTF,-,-,TRBJ1-2,TRBV7-9
TGTGCCTGGAGTGTAGCGGCTACCGGGGAGCTGTTTTTT,CAWSVAATGELFF,-,-,TRBJ2-2,TRBV30
TGTGCCAGCAGCTTCGGAGGAACTGAAGCTTTCTTT,CASSFGGTEAFF,-,once,TRBJ1-1,TRBV11-2
TGTGCCAGCAGTTTATTGCCTAGGATAATTAGCTCCTACGAGCAGTACTTC,CASSLLPRIISSYEQYF,-,-,TRBJ2-7,TRBV28
TGTGCCAGCAGTTTACGGGGGGGCTCCTACGAGCAGTACTTC,CASSLRGGSYEQYF,TRBD2,-,TRBJ2-7,TRBV28
TGTGCCAGCAGTAAACAGGGAACAACTAATGAAAAACTGTTTTTT,CASSKQGTTNEKLFF,-,many,TRBJ1-4,TRBV25-1
TGCGCCAGCAGCCCTCCTCTTAGACAGGGGGCGATTAATTCACCCCTCCACTTT,CASSPPLRQGAINSPLHF,TRBD1,-,TRBJ1-6,TRBV4-1
TGTGCCAGCAGTTACTTTCGTTCCGGGGAGCTGTTTTTT,CASSYFRSGELFF,-,-,TRBJ2-2,TRBV6-5